This entry lists 31 T cell receptor beta chains sequenced from one sample in a study of blood T cell repertoires in COVID-19. The assay was immunoSEQ multiplex PCR, and TCRdb's table has in-frame clones only and misses some. The sample has hundreds of thousands of clones, 82% seen once; the top ten hold 3.6%. Sequencing was performed on peripheral blood. The receptors originated from a woman aged 80 or over with acute or convalescent COVID-19.

The gene calls are TRBV4-2 and TRBJ1-4; 7 bases fit TRBD1. This CDR3 is 15 amino acids long. J gave up 5 bases and V 1 base, and 4 bases lay outside the gene matches. The germline CDR1 and CDR2 sequences are LGHNA and YNFKEQ. CDR3 coding DNA: TGTGCCAGCAGCCAAGCGACAGGGAGAAATGAAAAACTGTTTTTT. Translation gives CASSQATGRNEKLFF.

V is TRBV4-1 and J is TRBJ1-4, with 8 bases lining up with TRBD1. CDR1 is MGHRA, CDR2 YSYEKL, per germline. CDR3 length: 17 residues. J was trimmed by 0 bases and V by 4 bases; bases with no gene match: 7. In nucleotides, the CDR3 is TGCGCCAGCAGCCCTTCGACAGGGGCAACAACTAATGAAAAACTGTTTTTT. It encodes CASSPSTGATTNEKLFF.

The V and J genes are TRBV3-1 (or the pseudogene TRBV3-2) and TRBJ1-1, with TRBD1 as a possible D gene (6 bases). Trimming removed 3 bases at V and 6 bases at J, with 14 bases between. The CDR3 spans 14 residues. Germline V CDR1 and CDR2: LGHDT, YNNKEL (reference sequence). The CDR3 sequence: CASSHGDRLAEAFF. DNA of the CDR3: TGTGCCAGCAGCCATGGCGACAGGTTGGCTGAAGCTTTCTTT.

In nucleotides, the CDR3 is TGTGCCAGCAGTTTTCTGACAGGCAACTATGGCTACACCTTC. It codes for CASSFLTGNYGYTF. This sequence joins TRBV6-5 and TRBJ1-2; D may be TRBD1 (6 bases). V shed 4 bases and J shed 2 bases, with 11 bases lying between them. Germline lookup yields CDR1 MNHEY and CDR2 SVGAGI. CDR3 length: 14 residues.

This clone was observed a handful of times. This chain connects TRBV12-5 to TRBJ1-6; TRBD1 matches at 10 bases. CDR3 length equals 13 residues. Looked up from germline, CDR1 is LGHNT and CDR2 is FRNRAP. Trimming took 10 bases from V and 7 from J; bases not matched to a gene: 4. This CDR3 is CATSGQGNSPLHF. The CDR3 DNA is TGTGCTACCTCGGGACAGGGGAATTCACCCCTCCACTTT.

The rearrangement uses TRBV24-1 and TRBJ2-1, with TRBD1 matching 9 bases. This CDR3 has 13 amino acids. J gave up 8 bases and V 9 bases, and 7 bases lay outside the gene matches. CDR1 is KGHDR and CDR2 is SFDVKD in the germline V gene. DNA for the CDR3: TGTGCCACCGGGAGGACAGGGGTAGATGAGCAGTTCTTC. Amino acid sequence: CATGRTGVDEQFF.

The CDR3 loop reads CASSPQRGPSTDTQYF. The CDR3 coding sequence is TGTGCCAGCTCACCGCAGCGGGGACCTAGCACAGATACGCAGTATTTT. The chain recombines TRBV18 with TRBJ2-3; TRBD2 agrees at 7 bases. This CDR3 comprises 16 residues. The V gene end was trimmed by 3 bases and the J gene end by 0 bases; junction bases not matched to a gene: 6. Per the germline V gene, CDR1 is KGHSH and CDR2 is LQKENI.

The chain links TRBV7-2 to TRBJ2-1; the match to TRBD2 covers 11 bases. CDR1 SGHTA and CDR2 FQGNSA come from the germline V gene. The CDR3 loop spans 15 amino acids. V was clipped by 5 bases and J by 11 bases; unmatched bases: 11. In DNA form, the CDR3 reads TGTGCCAGCAGCCCCATAGCGGGGGGGCCCACAAAGCAGTTCTTC. Its translation is CASSPIAGGPTKQFF.

The CDR3 reads CATSRDRGLLDEQYF. In DNA, the CDR3 is TGTGCCACCAGCAGGGACAGGGGCCTTCTCGACGAGCAGTACTTC. V usage is TRBV15 and J usage is TRBJ2-7; 9 bases are shared with TRBD1. This CDR3 is 15 amino acids long. From germline, CDR1 is LNHNV and CDR2 YYDKDF (reference sequence). V lost 3 bases to trimming and J lost 5 bases; unmatched junction nucleotides: 8.

This chain links TRBV27 with TRBJ1-5; 7 nucleotides agree with TRBD1. V lost 6 bases, J lost 0 bases, and 5 bases stayed unmatched. The CDR3 totals 15 residues. From germline, CDR1 is MNHEY and CDR2 SMNVEV (reference sequence). The CDR3 protein is CASSQTGNSNQPQHF. In DNA, the CDR3 is TGTGCCAGCAGCCAGACAGGGAATAGCAATCAGCCCCAGCATTTT.

This clone occurred once. The chain recombines TRBV19 with TRBJ1-4; D gene uncertain. This CDR3 has 14 residues. Trimming took 9 bases from V and 0 from J, leaving 11 bases between them. CDR1 and CDR2 from the germline V gene are LNHDA and SQIVND (reference sequence). The CDR3 here is CASEGRATNEKLFF. CDR3 nucleotides: TGTGCCAGCGAGGGAAGGGCAACTAATGAAAAACTGTTTTTT.

Only a few counts were recorded for this clone. The chain is built from TRBV2 and TRBJ1-6; D possibly corresponds to TRBD1 (5 bases). Trimming removed 3 bases at V and 0 bases at J, with 18 bases between. The CDR3 has 19 residues. Germline CDR1 reads SNHLY; CDR2 reads FYNNEI. CDR3 region: CASSDIGQGSSSYNSPLHF. The CDR3 bases are TGTGCCAGCAGTGATATCGGTCAGGGTTCTAGCTCCTATAATTCACCCCTCCACTTT. Based on the CDR3 plus reference TRBV2 and TRBJ1-6, the full variable domain is EPEVTQTPSHQVTQMGQEVILRCVPISNHLYFYWYRQILGQKVEFLVSFYNNEISEKSEIFDDQFSVERPDGSNFTLKIRSTKLEDSAMYFCASSDIGQGSSSYNSPLHFGNGTRLTVT.

The chain links TRBV3-1 (or the pseudogene TRBV3-2) to TRBJ1-5; D unresolved. The CDR3 runs 14 residues. CDR1 and CDR2 from the germline V gene are LGHDT and YNNKEL (reference sequence). The germline V and J ends were trimmed by 1 base and 3 bases, with 7 bases remaining between them. In DNA form, the CDR3 reads TGTGCCAGCAGCCAAGGGCGGAACAATCAGCCCCAGCATTTT. Encoded protein: CASSQGRNNQPQHF.

V is TRBV30 and J is TRBJ1-2, with 7 bases identical to TRBD1. The J segment lost 2 bases and the V segment lost 8 bases, leaving 5 bases of the junction unmatched. The CDR3 is made up of 12 amino acids. The germline V gene has CDR1 GTSNPN and CDR2 SVGIG (reference sequence). The CDR3 bases are TGTGCCGAAACAGGGGACAACTATGGCTACACCTTC. Translated: CAETGDNYGYTF.

Only one count was recorded for this clone. V gene TRBV28 combines with J gene TRBJ2-4; TRBD1 aligns across 7 bases. The length of the CDR3 is 16 residues. CDR1 MDHEN and CDR2 SYDVKM come from the germline V gene. The J segment lost 9 bases and the V segment lost 2 bases, leaving 13 bases of the junction unmatched. CDR3 sequence reads: CASSLGGGVPGGIQYF. CDR3 nucleotide sequence: TGTGCCAGCAGTTTAGGTGGGGGAGTCCCAGGGGGCATTCAGTACTTC.

CDR3 nucleotide sequence: TGTGCCAGCAGCTTGTGGACAGGGGGCGGCTCCTACGAGCAGTACTTC. Encoded protein: CASSLWTGGGSYEQYF. The V gene is TRBV11-2, the J gene TRBJ2-7; TRBD1 aligns across 11 bases. The CDR3 sequence is 16 residues long. The V and J ends lost 3 bases and 0 bases, in that order; junction bases with no gene match: 4. Germline lookup yields CDR1 SGHAT and CDR2 FQNNGV. Complete variable domain (other parts from reference TRBV11-2 and TRBJ2-7): EAGVAQSPRYKIIEKRQSVAFWCNPISGHATLYWYQQILGQGPKLLIQFQNNGVVDDSQLPKDRFSAERLKGVDSTLKIQPAKLEDSAVYLCASSLWTGGGSYEQYFGPGTRLTVT.

The gene calls are TRBV18 and TRBJ1-1, with a weak D call TRBD1 (5 bases). There are 15 residues in the CDR3. Germline assignment: CDR1 KGHSH and CDR2 LQKENI. Trimming took off 3 bases at V and 1 base at J, with 12 bases between the two ends. The CDR3 here is CASSPLVTANTEAFF. The DNA of the CDR3 is TGTGCCAGCTCACCCCTGGTGACAGCGAACACTGAAGCTTTCTTT.

The chain links TRBV7-3 to TRBJ2-1, with D maybe TRBD2 (6 bases). The CDR3 consists of 15 residues. Per the germline V gene, CDR1 is SGHTA and CDR2 is FQGTGA. Trimming took 2 bases from V and 10 from J, leaving 18 bases between them. CDR3 sequence reads: CASSLYYGGGGEQFF. The DNA of the CDR3 is TGTGCCAGCAGCTTATATTACGGAGGAGGAGGGGAGCAGTTCTTC.

The chain has TRBV28 and TRBJ2-7; a weak D match, TRBD2 (6 bases). From germline, CDR1 is MDHEN and CDR2 SYDVKM. The CDR3 sequence is 13 residues long. Trimming removed 5 bases at V and 0 bases at J, with 8 bases between. CDR3 bases: TGTGCCAGCAGTCTCGGGGGCTCCTACGAGCAGTACTTC. Its translation is CASSLGGSYEQYF.

J is TRBJ1-1 and V is TRBV5-6; D is unresolved. The CDR3 extends over 15 amino acids. Germline values: CDR1 SGHDT, CDR2 YYEEEE. Trimming cost V 1 base and J 1 base, with 11 bases left between them. CDR3 in amino acids: CASSLWRLPNTEAFF. The CDR3 nucleotides are TGTGCCAGCAGCTTGTGGAGGCTACCGAACACTGAAGCTTTCTTT. Full variable domain (remainder filled in from reference TRBV5-6 and TRBJ1-1): DAGVTQSPTHLIKTRGQQVTLRCSPKSGHDTVSWYQQALGQGPQFIFQYYEEEERQRGNFPDRFSGHQFPNYSSELNVNALLLGDSALYLCASSLWRLPNTEAFFGQGTRLTVV.

This chain connects TRBV10-1 to TRBJ2-2; 7 bases agree with TRBD1. CDR3 length: 16 amino acids. The germline V gene encodes CDR1 WNHNN and CDR2 SYGVQD (reference sequence). V lost 4 bases to trimming and J lost 6 bases; unmatched junction nucleotides: 11. Here the CDR3 reads CASSGGKGARAGELFF. In DNA, the CDR3 is TGCGCCAGCAGTGGGGGTAAGGGGGCGCGGGCCGGGGAGCTGTTTTTT.

The V gene is TRBV6-5, the J gene TRBJ1-6, with TRBD1 matching over 7 bases. The CDR3 covers 14 residues. V trimming: 7 bases; J trimming: 10 bases; junction bases outside the gene matches: 10. Germline CDR1 is MNHEY and CDR2 is SVGAGI. CDR3 region: CASNRGGLGSPLHF. The DNA of the CDR3 is TGTGCCAGCAACCGAGGGGGCTTGGGGTCACCCCTCCACTTT.

This clone turned up a few times. The chain combines TRBV5-6 with TRBJ1-2; no definite D call. The CDR3 is 16 amino acids. In germline, CDR1 is SGHDT, CDR2 YYEEEE. V was clipped by 0 bases and J by 3 bases, with 15 bases between them. CDR3: CASSLANRGDDYGYTF. The CDR3 coding sequence is TGTGCCAGCAGCTTGGCCAATCGGGGTGATGACTATGGCTACACCTTC.

V usage is TRBV5-4 and J usage is TRBJ2-5, with 11 bases identical to TRBD2. The germline gives CDR1 SGHNT, CDR2 YYREEE (reference sequence). Trimming at V came to 0 bases and at J to 4 bases, leaving 5 bases not matched to a gene. CDR3 length equals 16 residues. The CDR3: CASSLGLAGKGETQYF. The CDR3 nucleotides read TGTGCCAGCAGCTTGGGACTAGCGGGGAAGGGAGAGACCCAGTACTTC. Full variable domain (remainder filled in from reference TRBV5-4 and TRBJ2-5): ETGVTQSPTHLIKTRGQQVTLRCSSQSGHNTVSWYQQALGQGPQFIFQYYREEENGRGNFPPRFSGLQFPNYSSELNVNALELDDSALYLCASSLGLAGKGETQYFGPGTRLLVL.

This chain uses TRBV18 with TRBJ1-5, with a tentative D call TRBD1 (5 bases). V lost 4 bases and J lost 4, with 14 bases in between. This CDR3 spans 15 amino acids. The germline CDR1 and CDR2 sequences are KGHSH and LQKENI. The CDR3 bases are TGTGCCAGCTCACTCCGCGGAGGGGAGAATCAGCCCCAGCATTTT. Residues: CASSLRGGENQPQHF. Together with reference TRBV18 and TRBJ1-5, the CDR3 gives the full variable domain: NAGVMQNPRHLVRRRGQEARLRCSPMKGHSHVYWYRQLPEEGLKFMVYLQKENIIDESGMPKERFSAEFPKEGPSILRIQQVVRGDSAAYFCASSLRGGENQPQHFGDGTRLSIL.

This chain uses TRBV9 with TRBJ1-3; D might be TRBD1 (5 bases). CDR1 is SGDLS, CDR2 YYNGEE, per germline. Trimming removed 0 bases at V and 2 bases at J, with 6 bases between. The CDR3 spans 14 residues. This chain's CDR3 is CASSVARAGNTIYF. CDR3 coding DNA: TGTGCCAGCAGCGTAGCCAGGGCTGGAAACACCATATATTTT. The whole variable domain, remainder taken from reference TRBV9 and TRBJ1-3, is DSGVTQTPKHLITATGQRVTLRCSPRSGDLSVYWYQQSLDQGLQFLIQYYNGEERAKGNILERFSAQQFPDLHSELNLSSLELGDSALYFCASSVARAGNTIYFGEGSWLTVV.

This sequence joins TRBV6-5 and TRBJ1-1; D is unresolved. This CDR3 has 14 residues. V dropped 10 bases and J dropped 0 bases, with 15 bases sitting between them. Germline CDR1 is MNHEY and CDR2 is SVGAGI. This CDR3 reads CATSTGRMNTEAFF. The DNA for the CDR3 is TGTGCCACCTCCACGGGGAGAATGAACACTGAAGCTTTCTTT.

The chain is built from TRBV11-1 and TRBJ2-1; tentative D call: TRBD2 (7 bases). Trimming left V 2 bases short and J 10 bases short, with 15 bases between. In germline, CDR1 is SGHAT, CDR2 FQDESV (reference sequence). CDR3 length: 14 amino acids. Here the CDR3 DNA reads TGTGCCAGCAGCTTATCCGGGGGGCCTGAGGAGCAGTTCTTC. Amino acids: CASSLSGGPEEQFF. Variable domain in full (rest from reference TRBV11-1 and TRBJ2-1): EAEVAQSPRYKITEKSQAVAFWCDPISGHATLYWYRQILGQGPELLVQFQDESVVDDSQLPKDRFSAERLKGVDSTLKIQPAELGDSAMYLCASSLSGGPEEQFFGPGTRLTVL.

This chain joins TRBV10-3 and TRBJ2-7, with D tentatively TRBD2 (5 bases). This CDR3 comprises 12 residues. Trimming removed 11 bases at V and 5 bases at J, with 16 bases between. Germline CDR1 is ENHRY and CDR2 is SYGVKD. The CDR3, as DNA: TGTGCCGTCGGGGTTCTGGGTGACGAGCAGTACTTC. This translates into CAVGVLGDEQYF.

The CDR3 coding sequence is TGTGCCAGCAGTCTCCCCAGGGCACCCCTCCACTTT. This gives the protein CASSLPRAPLHF. This chain uses TRBV28 with TRBJ1-6, with D possibly matching TRBD1 (5 bases). The CDR3 runs 12 residues. Germline V CDR1 and CDR2: MDHEN, SYDVKM. Trimming stripped 5 bases from V and 11 bases from J, with 10 bases between.

The V call is TRBV18, the J call TRBJ1-3; 7 nucleotides line up with TRBD1. The J segment lost 3 bases and the V segment lost 1 base, leaving 3 bases of the junction unmatched. Germline CDR1 reads KGHSH; CDR2 reads LQKENI. The CDR3 consists of 15 residues. The CDR3 sequence is CASSPLTGDGNTIYF. For the CDR3, the DNA is TGTGCCAGCTCACCACTAACAGGGGATGGAAACACCATATATTTT.